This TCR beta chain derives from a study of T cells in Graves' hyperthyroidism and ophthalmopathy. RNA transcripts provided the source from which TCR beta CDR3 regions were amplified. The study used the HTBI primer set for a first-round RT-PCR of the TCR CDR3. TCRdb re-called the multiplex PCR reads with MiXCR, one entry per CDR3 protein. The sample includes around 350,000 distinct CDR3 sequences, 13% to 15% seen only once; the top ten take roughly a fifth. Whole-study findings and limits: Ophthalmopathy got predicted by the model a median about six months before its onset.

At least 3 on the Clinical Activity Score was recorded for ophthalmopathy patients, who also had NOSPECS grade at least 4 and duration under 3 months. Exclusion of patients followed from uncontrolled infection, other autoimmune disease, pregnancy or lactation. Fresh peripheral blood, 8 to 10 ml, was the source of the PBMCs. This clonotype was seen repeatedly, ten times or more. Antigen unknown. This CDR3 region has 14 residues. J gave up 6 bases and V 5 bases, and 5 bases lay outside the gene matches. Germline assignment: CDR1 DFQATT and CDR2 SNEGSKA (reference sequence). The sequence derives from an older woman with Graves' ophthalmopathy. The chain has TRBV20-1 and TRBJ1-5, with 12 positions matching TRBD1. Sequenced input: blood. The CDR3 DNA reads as TGCAGTGCTCTGGGACAGGGGGCGGTTCAGCCCCAGCATTTT. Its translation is CSALGQGAVQPQHF.